This TCR beta chain derives from a study of shared T cell receptors in the human thymus. Sequenced by immunoSEQ multiplex PCR; TCRdb stores in-frame clones only, minus some. This sample has about 660,000 clones; around 87% occur once, and the top ten carry 0.0094%. Per germline, CDR1 SGHDN and CDR2 FVKESK. This CDR3 spans 16 amino acids. The J segment lost 0 bases and the V segment lost 4 bases, leaving 6 bases of the junction unmatched. The same data also contributed to another study, on human thymus T cells. That paper notes: Among the donors, all were healthy Finnish infants having corrective surgery for congenital heart defects. Obtained as resections during corrective heart surgery, the thymus tissue was then studied. The authors found apparently biased V and J gene usage in thymic and blood repertoires. Related research reported highly overlapping thymic repertoires among unrelated individuals.

Sequenced: thymocytes. This clonotype was obtained from a boy younger than two with a congenital heart defect. V and J are TRBV14 and TRBJ1-2; 9 positions agree with TRBD1. The CDR3 sequence is CASSPGQGDTNYGYTF. The CDR3, as DNA: TGTGCCAGCAGCCCGGGACAGGGAGACACTAACTATGGCTACACCTTC. Combining the CDR3 with reference TRBV14 and TRBJ1-2 gives the whole variable domain EAGVTQFPSHSVIEKGQTVTLRCDPISGHDNLYWYRRVMGKEIKFLLHFVKESKQDESGMPNNRFLAERTGGTYSTLKVQPAELEDSGVYFCASSPGQGDTNYGYTFGSGTRLTVV.